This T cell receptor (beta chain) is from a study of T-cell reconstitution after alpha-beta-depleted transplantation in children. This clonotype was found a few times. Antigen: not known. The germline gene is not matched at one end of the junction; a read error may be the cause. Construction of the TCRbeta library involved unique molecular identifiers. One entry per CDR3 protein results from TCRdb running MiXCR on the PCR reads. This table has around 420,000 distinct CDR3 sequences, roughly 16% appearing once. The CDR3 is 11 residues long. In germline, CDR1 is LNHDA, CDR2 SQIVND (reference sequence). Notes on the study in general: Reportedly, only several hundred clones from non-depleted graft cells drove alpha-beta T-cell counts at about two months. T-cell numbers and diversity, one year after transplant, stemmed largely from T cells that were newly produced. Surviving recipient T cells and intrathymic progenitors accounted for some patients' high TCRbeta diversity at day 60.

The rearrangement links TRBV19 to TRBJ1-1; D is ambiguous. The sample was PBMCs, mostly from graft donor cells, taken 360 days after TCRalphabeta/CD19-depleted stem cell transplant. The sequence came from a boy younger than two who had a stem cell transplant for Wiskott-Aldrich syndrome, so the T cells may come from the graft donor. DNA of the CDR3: TGCGGCTCGACGGGGAACACTGAAGCTTTCTTT. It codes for CGSTGNTEAFF.